This TCR beta chain was captured in a study of monozygotic twins with cystic fibrosis (dated by TCRdb to 2020 to 2022). Concerning the study at large: Barcoded libraries were made from about 2.7 micrograms of fragmented DNA using about 14 PCR cycles. The cohort included ten female and six male twin pairs, mostly children and adolescents, aged about 2.0 to 40 years with a median of about 8.2 years. Twins were ranked among 1,000 or so cohort participants for weight-for-height and FEVPerc (FEV1 disease centile) at the day of blood sampling. Data for three of the twin pairs had already been reported earlier in a different context. TCR beta repertoires were compared within and between 16 monozygotic twin pairs with cystic fibrosis so that genetic influence on V and J gene usage could be assessed.

General findings and caveats noted by the study authors: The greatest similarity to the co-twin was observed for V gene usage in 13 of 16 pairs and for J usage in 8 of 16 pairs, which suggested genetic constraints. Only a small cohort was studied, and no association of shared CDR3 numbers with age, concordance or disease severity was found. Sharing of nucleotide-identical clonotypes was significantly greater within monozygotic CF twin pairs than between unrelated CF individuals (P = 0.000026, Mann-Whitney). Simpson clonality was found to be generally low (median roughly 0.009), suggesting a naive-dominated repertoire, although higher clonality was observed in the most severely affected patients.

As to this clone: Its cognate antigen has yet to be identified. No clone much larger than this one lies a single base away; base qualities are absent.

The twin pairs came from the European Cystic Fibrosis Twin and Sibling Study Cohort, a cohort that recruited patients from 150 to 200 CF clinics across 14 European countries. Both zygosity and CFTR genotype were checked in-house, and zygosity was tested with multiplex PCR across nine short tandem repeat loci. Peripheral blood was taken from each twin, and clinical parameters were recorded on the day of blood sampling. Phenol/chloroform extraction was used to isolate genomic DNA from peripheral blood cells, and the DNA was then kept in TE buffer at 4 degrees C. Following the manufacturer's instructions, the researchers used the immunoSEQ immune profiling system to amplify TCR beta CDR3 regions via multiplex PCR. Sequencing was performed on an Illumina NextSeq system. Per the source publication's procedure: The immunoSEQ Analyzer platform handled processing of the sequence data, and clonality was calculated by taking the square root of Simpson's index of productive rearrangements. Jensen-Shannon distance served as the measure of similarity in V and J usage, while OLGA was used to compute CDR3 generation probabilities. The immuneACCESS database (August 2020) and VDJdb (December 2020) were searched for shared CDR3 sequences. TCRdb mirrors the immuneACCESS table, restricted to in-frame sequences. Some clones are absent from its copies; in checked studies, under half trace to an unresolved V gene, and the reason for the others is unknown. The V and J calls and clone size come from that table; D and trimming were worked out from the DNA. The sample yields 30,000 to 45,000 clones; about 87% were counted once. Around 1.7% of the sample belongs to the ten largest clones.

Sequenced material: blood. This clonotype originated in a girl aged 2-10 years with cystic fibrosis.

The DNA sequence is TGTGCCTGGAGTGGAACCGGGGAGCTGTTTTTT. Its translation is CAWSGTGELFF. The chain employs TRBV30 and TRBJ2-2; the D gene lacks a confident call. Its CDR3 holds 11 amino acids, cysteine through phenylalanine. The kept DNA is CDR3 alone, 33 bases in frame from the first base. At the junction V is shortened by 1 base and J by 5 bases, with 2 bases in between. Reading the germline V gene (reference sequence) gives CDR1 GTSNPN and CDR2 SVGIG.